This T cell receptor beta chain was identified during a study of blood T cell repertoires in COVID-19 (TCRdb year 2020). Context from the whole study: The collaborator samples originated in the United States, Italy and Spain and spanned the acute and convalescent phases of COVID-19. The prospective study material was composed of cDNA or gDNA derived from T cells, B-cell-depleted T cells, or PBMCs. Deeply sampled blood TCRbeta repertoires from subjects exposed to, actively infected with, or recovered from COVID-19 were included in the dataset. The repertoires were released in a freely available public database intended as a resource for research on the immune response to SARS-CoV-2. The samples were drawn from the first 160 participants of the ongoing ImmuneRACE study and from some 1,300 subjects provided by 6 global collaborators. Sample metadata almost always included a de-identified subject ID, COVID-19 status, age in years and sex. Where HLA class I and class II types were available, the types were taken from metadata supplied by the sample provider, not from assay-based typing. The paper as a whole reports these results and caveats: Clinical and demographic metadata were provided uncurated, with the amount varying by source and participant.

About this clone itself: Its specific antigen is unknown. Base qualities are not at hand, and no much larger clone is one base apart.

The germline V gene provides CDR1 MNHEY and CDR2 SVGEGT. The CDR3 goes from the cysteine to the phenylalanine over 16 residues. The entry retains the CDR3 DNA only, 48 bases that are in frame from base 1. V is shortened by 6 bases, J by 3 bases, and the region joining them spans 18 bases. The immunoSEQ Assay, a bias-controlled multiplex PCR, was used to amplify TCRbeta CDR3 regions from genomic DNA. The authors' pipeline ran thus. Nucleated cell counts per sample were estimated from amplification of reference gene primers within the assay. To quantify the absolute abundance of each unique TCRbeta CDR3 rearrangement, sequence reads were collapsed and filtered. Productive Simpson clonality was computed per sample as the square root of Simpson's diversity index over productive rearrangements. TCRdb obtained this table from immuneACCESS and retained in-frame rearrangements with V and J assigned. These tables miss some clones; where compared with another copy, unresolved V genes account for less than half of the shortfall, and the remainder is unexplained. That table gives V, J and clone size, and the DNA gave D and trimming. This sample has 200,000 to 250,000 clones in its table, and more than 75% of those were observed once. Jointly, the top ten make up over 2% of the sample.

Participants in the prospective study were enrolled through a virtual design, were aged roughly 18 to 95 years, and lived in under 25 United States geographic areas. In the prospective study, cohorts were assigned on the basis of participant-reported clinical history obtained from a screening survey and a study questionnaire. For ImmuneRACE Cohort 3, a participant was defined as recovered based on two consecutive negative NP/OP PCR tests, clearance by a healthcare professional, or resolution of symptoms. Mobile phlebotomists in the prospective study collected whole blood, serum and a nasopharyngeal or oropharyngeal swab from every participant. Over a roughly 2-month period, participants in the prospective study had the option of providing additional blood draws and questionnaires. Blood samples from the prospective study were shipped frozen or at room temperature prior to DNA extraction.

The sample taken for sequencing was PBMCs or T cells enriched from blood (not recorded which). This TCR came from a woman between 50 and 59 years old who had recovered from COVID-19. In this chain, TRBV6-2 or TRBV6-3 is recombined with TRBJ1-5; 6 matching bases give a weak D call of TRBD1. The CDR3 region: CASSALHQGNNQPQHF. Read as DNA, the sequence is TGTGCCAGCAGCGCCCTCCATCAGGGGAACAATCAGCCCCAGCATTTT.